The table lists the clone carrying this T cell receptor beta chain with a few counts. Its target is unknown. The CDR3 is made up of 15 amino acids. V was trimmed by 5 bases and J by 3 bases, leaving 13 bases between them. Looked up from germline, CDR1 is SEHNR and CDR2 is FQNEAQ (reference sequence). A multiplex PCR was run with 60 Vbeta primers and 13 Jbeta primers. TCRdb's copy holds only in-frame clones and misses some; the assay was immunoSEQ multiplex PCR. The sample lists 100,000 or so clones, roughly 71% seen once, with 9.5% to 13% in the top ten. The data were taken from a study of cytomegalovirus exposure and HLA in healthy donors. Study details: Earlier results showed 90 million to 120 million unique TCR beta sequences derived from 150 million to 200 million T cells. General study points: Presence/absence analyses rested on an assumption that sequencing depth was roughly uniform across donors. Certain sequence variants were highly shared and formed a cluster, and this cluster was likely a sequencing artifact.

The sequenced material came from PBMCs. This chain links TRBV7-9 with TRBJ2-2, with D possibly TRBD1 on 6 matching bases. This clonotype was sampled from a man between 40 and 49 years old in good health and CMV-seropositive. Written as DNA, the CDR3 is TGTGCCAGCAGCCCAGGGGTCCCCGACACCGGGGAGCTGTTTTTT. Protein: CASSPGVPDTGELFF.